This T cell receptor (beta chain) was captured by sequencing in a study of T cell clones after liver transplantation. The germline V and J ends were trimmed by 2 bases and 9 bases, with 14 bases remaining between them. Germline lookup yields CDR1 MRHNA and CDR2 SNTAGT. The CDR3 spans 14 residues. The repertoire was sequenced with immunoSEQ multiplex PCR; TCRdb's copy has only in-frame clones and lacks some. The sample shows 70,000 to 95,000 clones, approximately 87% of them seen only once. The chain combines TRBV6-4 with TRBJ1-5; no clear D. The source was CD4+ T cells from blood, collected at the 22-month timepoint. The clonotype originates from a human patient who received a liver transplant. Some T cells may be transferred from the graft donor. The CDR3 region has the DNA TGTGCCAGCAGTGACCGGCCTGCCAATTCGCCCCAGCATTTT. Translating it yields CASSDRPANSPQHF.